These T cell receptor beta chains were read from a single sample in a study of T cells after yellow fever vaccination. In TCRdb, the 5' RACE reads were re-called with MiXCR into one record per CDR3 protein. The sample has 95,000 to 150,000 distinct CDR3 sequences, over 12% seen once; the top ten hold approximately 43%. The sequencing here drew on CD8+ T cells sorted from PBMCs, taken 5 days after the yellow fever booster vaccination. Receptors were obtained from a man between 18 and 29 years old who received the YFV17D yellow fever vaccine. The CDR3 runs from the conserved cysteine through the conserved F or W. Each record gives: V gene, J gene, CDR3 protein.

v_call: TRBV29-1; j_call: TRBJ2-7; cdr3_aa: CSVEENTGEQYF
v_call: TRBV27; j_call: TRBJ2-1; cdr3_aa: CASSSFYNEQFF
v_call: TRBV20-1; j_call: TRBJ2-3; cdr3_aa: CSASGAATDTQYF
v_call: TRBV9; j_call: TRBJ2-2; cdr3_aa: CASSGDIGDGELFF
v_call: TRBV7-6; j_call: TRBJ1-6; cdr3_aa: CASSLGQGSSPLHF
v_call: TRBV4-1; j_call: TRBJ2-7; cdr3_aa: CASSQEFSRFYEQYF
v_call: TRBV20-1; j_call: TRBJ1-5; cdr3_aa: CSARDLQGSGDSNQPQHF
v_call: TRBV7-3; j_call: TRBJ2-2; cdr3_aa: CASSLETEELFF
v_call: TRBV29-1; j_call: TRBJ2-7; cdr3_aa: CSVVFSGGYEQYF
v_call: TRBV4-3; j_call: TRBJ1-1; cdr3_aa: CASSQDGWDTEAFF
v_call: TRBV4-2; j_call: TRBJ2-5; cdr3_aa: CASSPLAGGSETQYF
v_call: TRBV6-2/TRBV6-3; j_call: TRBJ2-1; cdr3_aa: CASSYWVGSSYNEQFF
v_call: TRBV20-1; j_call: TRBJ2-1; cdr3_aa: CSARPSGSATYNEQFF
v_call: TRBV9; j_call: TRBJ2-7; cdr3_aa: CASSAGTGREQYF
v_call: TRBV7-3; j_call: TRBJ2-1; cdr3_aa: CASSQGRNEQFF
v_call: TRBV7-2; j_call: TRBJ2-3; cdr3_aa: CASSSFAGGAGDTQYF
v_call: TRBV12-3/TRBV12-4; j_call: TRBJ1-5; cdr3_aa: CASSLPGTGWRAQHF
v_call: TRBV11-1; j_call: TRBJ2-6; cdr3_aa: CASSSWVRRSGANVLTF
v_call: TRBV7-9; j_call: TRBJ2-5; cdr3_aa: CASSSTDGGETQYF
v_call: TRBV20-1; j_call: TRBJ2-3; cdr3_aa: CSARPLQHTDTQYF
v_call: TRBV7-9; j_call: TRBJ2-2; cdr3_aa: CASSLPGTGDTGELFF
v_call: TRBV20-1; j_call: TRBJ2-7; cdr3_aa: CSARVEVEGEQYF
v_call: TRBV5-1; j_call: TRBJ2-1; cdr3_aa: CASSFRAGPHEQFF